Presented here are 26 T cell receptor beta chains from one specimen sequenced in a study of blood T cell repertoires in COVID-19. TCRdb's table, derived via immunoSEQ multiplex PCR, lists solely in-frame clones and lacks some. The data contain 60,000 to 90,000 clones, roughly 90% of them singletons. Source material: peripheral blood. Receptors originate from a woman of 80 years or more with acute or convalescent COVID-19.

This chain links TRBV5-4 with TRBJ1-5; 8 bases align to TRBD1. Trimming removed 2 bases from V and 8 bases from J; junction bases left unmatched: 6. Germline V gene sequence: CDR1 SGHNT, CDR2 YYREEE (reference sequence). The CDR3 loop spans 14 amino acids. The CDR3 here is CASSFSGQGEPQHF. The DNA for the CDR3 is TGTGCCAGCAGCTTCTCCGGACAGGGCGAGCCCCAGCATTTT. Combining the CDR3 with reference TRBV5-4 and TRBJ1-5 gives the whole variable domain ETGVTQSPTHLIKTRGQQVTLRCSSQSGHNTVSWYQQALGQGPQFIFQYYREEENGRGNFPPRFSGLQFPNYSSELNVNALELDDSALYLCASSFSGQGEPQHFGDGTRLSIL.

This clone is a singleton in its sample. The chain is built from TRBV11-1 and TRBJ2-1; TRBD1 aligns across 9 bases. CDR3 length: 15 residues. V gave up 7 bases and J gave up 3 bases; unmatched junction bases: 7. The germline gives CDR1 SGHAT, CDR2 FQDESV (reference sequence). The chain's CDR3 is CASTLRTGDYNEQFF. Written as DNA, the CDR3 is TGTGCCAGCACCCTAAGGACAGGGGACTACAATGAGCAGTTCTTC. The whole variable domain, filled in from reference TRBV11-1 and TRBJ2-1, reads EAEVAQSPRYKITEKSQAVAFWCDPISGHATLYWYRQILGQGPELLVQFQDESVVDDSQLPKDRFSAERLKGVDSTLKIQPAELGDSAMYLCASTLRTGDYNEQFFGPGTRLTVL.

The V call is TRBV5-8, the J call TRBJ2-1; 7 positions match TRBD1. The CDR3 sequence is 14 residues long. The germline V gene encodes CDR1 SGHTS and CDR2 YDEGEE. V was pared by 6 bases and J by 9 bases, with 12 bases of the junction left unmatched. CDR3 residues: CASTRDRAVGEQFF. The DNA for the CDR3 is TGTGCCAGCACGAGAGACAGGGCGGTGGGTGAGCAGTTCTTC. Full variable domain (remainder filled in from reference TRBV5-8 and TRBJ2-1): EAGVTQSPTHLIKTRGQQATLRCSPISGHTSVYWYQQALGLGLQFLLWYDEGEERNRGNFPPRFSGRQFPNYSSELNVNALELEDSALYLCASTRDRAVGEQFFGPGTRLTVL.

With respect to this clone: Other DNA sequences in the same sample also yield this CDR3. J is TRBJ2-1 and V is TRBV9; TRBD2 is a possible D gene (5 bases). Trimming left V 0 bases short and J 2 bases short, with 6 bases between. The length of the CDR3 is 14 residues. Germline V gives CDR1 SGDLS, CDR2 YYNGEE. Here the CDR3 reads CASSVGGTYNEQFF. CDR3 sequence (DNA): TGTGCCAGCAGCGTAGGAGGGACCTACAATGAGCAGTTCTTC.

The V gene is TRBV4-2, the J gene TRBJ2-5; tentative D call: TRBD1 (6 bases). With 1 base removed from V and 1 base from J, the gap between germline ends came to 13 bases. The CDR3 is made up of 16 amino acids. Per germline, CDR1 LGHNA and CDR2 YNFKEQ. CDR3 nucleotide sequence: TGTGCCAGCAGCCAAGTACTGCCAGGGGTCCAAGAGACCCAGTACTTC. It is translated as CASSQVLPGVQETQYF.

The V and J genes are TRBV19 and TRBJ2-1; TRBD2 aligns across 7 bases. CDR3 length equals 15 residues. The ends lost 6 bases at V and 3 bases at J; junction bases unmatched: 8. Germline CDR1 LNHDA, CDR2 SQIVND (reference sequence). Here the CDR3 reads CASRGFTGGYNEQFF. The CDR3 coding sequence is TGTGCCAGTAGGGGGTTCACGGGAGGCTACAATGAGCAGTTCTTC.

V usage is TRBV5-8 and J usage is TRBJ2-2; D is perhaps TRBD1 (6 bases). Germline V CDR1 and CDR2: SGHTS, YDEGEE. The CDR3 consists of 13 residues. The ends were cut back, 5 bases at V and 4 bases at J, with 9 bases in the middle. CDR3 loop: CASRQGFTGELFF. CDR3 in DNA: TGTGCCAGCAGGCAGGGGTTCACCGGGGAGCTGTTTTTT.

The V gene is TRBV9, the J gene TRBJ2-2; TRBD2 agrees at 13 bases. The CDR3 contains 17 residues. J gave up 7 bases and V 1 base, and 7 bases lay outside the gene matches. Per germline, CDR1 SGDLS and CDR2 YYNGEE. The CDR3 nucleotides are TGTGCCAGCAGCGTATCAACTAGCGGGAGGGCAGGCGGGGAGCTGTTTTTT. It encodes CASSVSTSGRAGGELFF.

The V and J genes are TRBV19 and TRBJ1-5; tentative D call: TRBD1 (6 bases). This CDR3 is 14 amino acids long. The germline gives CDR1 LNHDA, CDR2 SQIVND (reference sequence). V dropped 1 base and J dropped 6 bases, with 10 bases sitting between them. Here the CDR3 reads CASSIGTDRQPQHF. The CDR3 DNA reads as TGTGCCAGTAGTATAGGGACAGATCGTCAGCCCCAGCATTTT.

The J gene is TRBJ2-5, the V gene TRBV5-1; 8 bases are shared with TRBD1. Trimming cost V 4 bases and J 2 bases; bases outside gene matches: 4. Germline V CDR1 and CDR2: SGHRS, YFSETQ. This CDR3 contains 14 residues. CDR3 DNA sequence: TGCGCCAGCAGCCAGGGGGCTCGGCAAGAGACCCAGTACTTC. Protein product: CASSQGARQETQYF.

The chain has TRBV28 and TRBJ2-7; the D gene is possibly TRBD2 (6 bases). The germline V gene has CDR1 MDHEN and CDR2 SYDVKM. The CDR3 is 15 residues long. V shed 7 bases and J shed 3 bases, with 19 bases lying between them. The CDR3 sequence is CASTPGGTGNYEQYF. The CDR3 nucleotides read TGTGCCAGCACCCCCGGGGGAACAGGCAACTACGAGCAGTACTTC.

The V and J genes are TRBV2 and TRBJ1-1; possible D gene TRBD1, 5 bases. Trimming removed 7 bases at V and 11 bases at J, with 17 bases between. Germline lookup yields CDR1 SNHLY and CDR2 FYNNEI. The CDR3 is 12 residues long. This chain's CDR3 is CASTYGGGDAFF. The CDR3 bases are TGTGCCAGCACCTATGGGGGAGGGGACGCTTTCTTT.

This rearrangement joins TRBV21-1 to TRBJ1-5; TRBD1, the table's D call, lacks a check against the DNA. TRBV21-1 is noted as a pseudogene. The CDR3 runs 17 residues. In DNA form, the CDR3 reads TGTGCCAGCAGCAAATACGACAGGGGGCGAGGCAATCAGCCCCAGCATTTT. It is translated as CASSKYDRGRGNQPQHF.

The J gene is TRBJ2-7, the V gene TRBV5-1; 7 bases map to TRBD1. CDR1 is SGHRS and CDR2 is YFSETQ in the germline V gene. With 3 bases clipped from V and 4 bases from J, the junction kept 7 bases outside the gene matches. The CDR3 is 14 residues long. The CDR3 nucleotides read TGCGCCAGCAGCTCGACAGGGTTTGGGTACGAGCAGTACTTC. It yields the protein CASSSTGFGYEQYF.

The J gene is TRBJ1-1, the V gene TRBV6-2 or TRBV6-3, with a possible D match to TRBD1 (5 bases). The CDR3 is 14 residues long. Trimming removed 6 bases from V and 4 bases from J, with 15 bases in between. Germline V lookup: CDR1 MNHEY, CDR2 SVGEGT. CDR3: CASSVLQGFTEAFF. CDR3 coding DNA: TGTGCCAGCAGCGTTTTGCAGGGATTCACTGAAGCTTTCTTT.

The genes are TRBV6-6 and TRBJ2-7; TRBD1 is a possible D gene (6 bases). CDR3 size: 16 residues. In germline, CDR1 is MNHNY, CDR2 SVGAGI (reference sequence). V lost 4 bases, J lost 4 bases, and 20 bases lay in between. The DNA for the CDR3 is TGTGCCAGCAGTTCCCTCGGGACACTACGTGGTTACGAGCAGTACTTC. Protein product: CASSSLGTLRGYEQYF.

The V call is TRBV12-3 or TRBV12-4, the J call TRBJ2-4, with TRBD1 matching over 10 bases. V lost 8 bases and J lost 3; bases outside the gene matches: 1. The CDR3 is 13 residues long. In DNA form, the CDR3 reads TGTGCCAGCGGACAGGGGGTCAAAAACATTCAGTACTTC. It specifies CASGQGVKNIQYF.

The chain couples TRBV11-2 to TRBJ2-6, with 8 positions matching TRBD1. The CDR3 covers 18 residues. Losses at the gene ends were 1 base for V and 2 bases for J; bases not matched to a gene: 7. The germline CDR1 and CDR2 sequences are SGHAT and FQNNGV. CDR3 amino acids: CASSLVGQGATGANVLTF. In nucleotides, the CDR3 is TGTGCCAGCAGCTTAGTGGGCCAGGGGGCTACTGGGGCCAACGTCCTGACTTTC. The full variable domain, in which reference TRBV11-2 and TRBJ2-6 provide the parts outside the CDR3, is EAGVAQSPRYKIIEKRQSVAFWCNPISGHATLYWYQQILGQGPKLLIQFQNNGVVDDSQLPKDRFSAERLKGVDSTLKIQPAKLEDSAVYLCASSLVGQGATGANVLTFGAGSRLTVL.

The genes are TRBV6-5 and TRBJ1-3; D gene uncertain. V was pared by 3 bases and J by 0 bases, with 3 bases between. Germline assignment: CDR1 MNHEY and CDR2 SVGAGI. This CDR3 comprises 13 residues. The CDR3 region is CASSYLSGNTIYF. The CDR3 coding sequence is TGTGCCAGCAGTTATCTCTCTGGAAACACCATATATTTT.

On this clone: Other DNA variants within this sample encode the same CDR3. The gene calls are TRBV5-1 and TRBJ2-3, with D tentatively TRBD2 (5 bases). The CDR3 is made up of 14 amino acids. In germline, CDR1 is SGHRS, CDR2 YFSETQ. Trimming removed 1 base from V and 1 base from J, with 7 bases in between. This chain's CDR3 is CASSLFGGTDTQYF. The DNA for the CDR3 is TGCGCCAGCAGCTTGTTCGGGGGCACAGATACGCAGTATTTT.

The V call is TRBV6-6, the J call TRBJ1-5; 10 bases are shared with TRBD1. The CDR3 has 15 amino acids. V was clipped by 7 bases and J by 7 bases; unmatched bases: 10. Per germline, CDR1 MNHNY and CDR2 SVGAGI (reference sequence). CDR3 sequence: CASIIDRGHRQPQHF. CDR3 coding DNA: TGTGCCAGCATCATAGACAGGGGGCATCGACAGCCCCAGCATTTT.

The chain uses TRBV5-1 and TRBJ2-5; no clear D. The CDR3 is made up of 12 amino acids. Looked up from germline, CDR1 is SGHRS and CDR2 is YFSETQ. Trimming removed 4 bases from V and 4 bases from J, with 8 bases in between. The CDR3 spells CASSPGPETQYF. CDR3 in DNA: TGCGCCAGCAGCCCAGGTCCAGAGACCCAGTACTTC.

The CDR3 here is CASSQLKSREGGWVAGNTIYF. CDR3 sequence (DNA): TGTGCCAGCAGCCAACTGAAGTCCAGGGAAGGGGGCTGGGTGGCTGGAAACACCATATATTTT. This sequence joins TRBV3-1 (or the pseudogene TRBV3-2) and TRBJ1-3, with TRBD1 identical over 7 bases. This CDR3 is 21 amino acids long. Trimming removed 2 bases from V and 2 bases from J; junction bases left unmatched: 21. Germline V gene sequence: CDR1 LGHDT, CDR2 YNNKEL (reference sequence).

The count of this clone is one. The chain joins TRBV7-3 to TRBJ1-2, with D unclear. This CDR3 is built from 14 residues. With 0 bases removed from V and 7 bases from J, the gap between germline ends came to 12 bases. Germline values: CDR1 SGHTA, CDR2 FQGTGA. CDR3 in amino acids: CASSLTPGRSGYTF. The CDR3 nucleotides read TGTGCCAGCAGCTTAACTCCGGGGAGAAGTGGCTACACCTTC.

The rearrangement joins TRBV11-1 to TRBJ1-2, with unresolved D. Between the trimmed V and J ends, which lost 1 base and 2 bases, there was a span of 8 bases. CDR3 length equals 14 residues. Germline V gene lookup returns CDR1 SGHAT and CDR2 FQDESV (reference sequence). CDR3 DNA sequence: TGTGCCAGCAGCTTAGGGAGAGGAAACTATGGCTACACCTTC. The encoded protein is CASSLGRGNYGYTF.

The rearrangement links TRBV21-1 to TRBJ2-7; the DNA was not compared with TRBD1, the D call given in the table. TRBV21-1 is flagged as a pseudogene. CDR3 length: 17 amino acids. The CDR3 reads CASSTSRDREQLYEQYF. CDR3 bases: TGTGCCAGCAGCACGTCCCGGGACAGGGAACAATTGTACGAGCAGTACTTC.